Here is one T cell receptor (beta chain) with its context. Its antigen is not known. The primer mix had 60 Vbeta and 13 Jbeta primers. Produced via immunoSEQ multiplex PCR; TCRdb's table is partial and in-frame only. Here the sample spans approximately 140,000 clones, less than 85% being singletons. The sample originates from a study of cytomegalovirus exposure and HLA in healthy donors. Study observations and caveats: An analysis was carried out at a later point. It showed that HLA-associated TCR beta chains were more clonally expanded than equally common non-associated chains. Solely CMV serostatus was available to characterize immune exposure.

Germline loops: CDR1 SQVTM, CDR2 ANQGSEA. This CDR3 has 18 residues. V dropped 2 bases and J dropped 0; count of bases not matched to a gene: 9. The J gene is TRBJ2-6, the V gene TRBV29-1, with 8 bases lining up with TRBD1. Material for sequencing was PBMCs. The clonotype comes from a man aged 40-49 years in good health and CMV-seropositive. The CDR3 region is CSVEFLGDRLSGANVLTF. CDR3 DNA: TGCAGCGTTGAATTTCTAGGGGACAGGCTCTCTGGGGCCAACGTCCTGACTTTC.